Sequencing of this TCR beta chain was carried out in a study of shared T cell receptors in the human thymus. The CDR3 runs to 15 residues. Trimming removed 4 bases from V and 8 bases from J; junction bases left unmatched: 12. Germline assignment: CDR1 SGHTA and CDR2 FQGNSA. Measured with immunoSEQ multiplex PCR; TCRdb has only the in-frame clones, and not every one. Here the sample spans about 710,000 clones, around 87% being singletons. The same data also contributed to another study, on human thymus T cells. According to that study: Use of V and J genes seemed skewed within the thymic and blood repertoires. Unrelated individuals had highly overlapping thymic repertoires, as reported in related research.

Sequencing was done on a sample of thymocytes. V and J are TRBV7-2 and TRBJ1-2; 8 bases are shared with TRBD1. The receptor was derived from a boy in the first two years of life with a congenital heart defect. CDR3 DNA sequence: TGTGCCAGCAGCTATATAAACAGGGGGGAGTACGGCTACACCTTC. Encoded protein: CASSYINRGEYGYTF.